This TCR beta chain comes out of a study of regulatory T cells in long-lasting Graves disease. Germline CDR1 is SEHNR and CDR2 is FQNEAQ (reference sequence). V dropped 2 bases and J dropped 7; count of bases not matched to a gene: 9. The CDR3 totals 16 residues. CDR3 regions were amplified by Arm-PCR using iRepertoire HTBI primers to build TCR beta libraries. Each CDR3 protein gets one entry after TCRdb re-called the multiplex PCR reads with MiXCR. The repertoire has hundreds of thousands of distinct CDR3 sequences, roughly 17% of them found once; the top ten carry about 10%. Indicated time point: newly diagnosed GD, antithyroid drugs for less than 3 months. From PBMCs, RNA was extracted and then used to make the TCR library. EDTA tubes received 9 to 10 milliliters of collected peripheral blood. This sample was shared with a second study, whose subject was T cells in Graves' hyperthyroidism and ophthalmopathy. That source notes: Blood also carried most thyroid clonotypes expanded above 0.001. For ophthalmopathy, model prediction preceded onset by a median about 6.2 months.

The V call is TRBV7-9, the J call TRBJ2-1; 9 nucleotides agree with TRBD2. The specimen was peripheral blood mononuclear cells (PBMCs), collected at new diagnosis, from a patient treated with antithyroid drugs. The source is a woman aged 30 to 39 with Graves disease. CDR3 sequence (DNA): TGTGCCAGCAGCTTATTCGGGACTAGCAGGGGGAATGAGCAGTTCTTC. It encodes CASSLFGTSRGNEQFF.